The text below deals with one TCR beta chain. Its specific antigen is unknown. The germline gene is not matched at one end of the junction; a read error may be the cause. The CDR3, cysteine through phenylalanine, is 15 amino acids long. The retained sequence is limited to the CDR3, 45 bases, with the frame set at the first base. CDR1 SGHAT and CDR2 FQNNGV are derived from the germline V gene. Starting from about 500 ng total RNA, TCRbeta-specific cDNA was produced by reverse transcription with a constant-region primer and ProtoScript II reverse transcriptase. Three nested multiplex PCR rounds, following a slightly modified ARM-PCR procedure, were used to build the TCRbeta libraries. The first two PCR rounds used multiplex TRBV1-TRBV30 forward primers with a Cbeta reverse primer, each for around 10 cycles. Sample barcodes and Illumina adapters were attached in a final 25-cycle PCR using Deep VentR polymerase. Amplicons of 200-500 bp were gel-purified with a QIAquick gel extraction kit before sequencing. An Illumina HiSeq 2500 was used to sequence the TCRbeta amplicons with 250-bp paired-end reads. The paper's processing steps were these. Trimmomatic v0.33 was used to quality-trim the reads, and FLASH v1.2.11 was used to merge paired reads so that full CDR3 sequences could be recovered. MiGEC v1.2.1b assigned V, D and J germline segments to the rearranged TCRbeta sequences. Clonotype statistics, along with Shannon-Wiener diversity indices, were calculated using VDJtools v1.0.0. To reduce sampling bias, subsequent analyses other than the diversity analysis used only the 250 most abundant clonotypes in each sample. The raw public data were reprocessed by TCRdb itself: fastp quality trimming at Q25, MiXCR clonotype calling, in-frame beta chains only. Each record represents a unique CDR3 protein, reported with the most common genes and DNA among its rows. TCRdb's processing, not the authors' own work, is the source of the V and J calls. The sample yields some 180,000 distinct CDR3 sequences; roughly three fifths were counted once. The ten top clones hold about 70% of the sample.

Blood RNA was extracted from unsorted whole blood with TRIzol reagent; germline DNA came from the DNeasy Blood & Tissue kit. At the time of sampling, the patients were treatment-naive and had chronic HBV infection. Before surgery, roughly 4.2 milliliters of peripheral blood were drawn into K2EDTA tubes. This sample is part of a study of tumor-infiltrating lymphocytes in primary liver carcinoma (TCRdb year 2017). Broadly, across the study: Surgical resection was performed in China between 2015 and 2016 on a handful of patients with histopathologically diagnosed primary liver carcinoma. High reproducibility was observed for the technical replicate repertoires, with mean shared-clone rates roughly 0.89 and correlation coefficients above 0.95. The five patients, three men and two women aged 30 to 69 years, had hepatocellular carcinoma (four) or combined HCC and intrahepatic cholangiocarcinoma (one). The five patients had tumors of stage T1-T3 N0M0, with maximum diameters ranging from 4.2 to 10 cm. A total of 35 specimens from 5 patients underwent TCRbeta repertoire sequencing, comprising 25 tumor regions, 5 adjacent noncancerous liver tissues and 5 peripheral blood samples. Roughly 3.65 to 7.13 million productive TCRbeta reads were obtained per sample, and no significant difference in read depth was found between tissue types. The study combined TCRbeta repertoire sequencing, expression microarrays and whole-exome sequencing across five regions of each liver tumor, with adjacent normal tissue and blood.

What the research found in general, with its limitations: Only the TCR beta chain was sequenced, so true repertoire diversity is likely underestimated because unpaired alpha chains were not captured. Repertoire overlap was higher between tumor regions (mean roughly 35%) than tumor-adjacent (approximately 17%) or tumor-blood (about 15%) pairs, consistent with antigen-driven expansion. Because the samples were bulk and unsorted, CD4+ and CD8+ T cell repertoires could not be compared. Compared with blood, tumors had a significantly larger share of the repertoire taken up by the top 250 clones (p = 0.039). With just five or six patients in the study, the authors point out that the findings should be validated in a larger study.

Sequenced input: peripheral blood. This chain joins TRBV11-2 to TRBJ2-1; the D gene cannot be named for sure. The clonotype originates from a man aged 35 to 55 with primary liver carcinoma and hepatitis B virus infection. This receptor has the CDR3 CASSLDLGFYHEQFF. The nucleotide sequence reads TGTGCCAGCAGCTTAGACTTGGGGTTCTACCATGAGCAGTTCTTC.